This T cell receptor (beta chain) was retrieved from a study of identical twins. Note on this clonotype: Its antigen remains unknown.

Germline lookup yields CDR1 SGHVS and CDR2 FNYEAQ. The CDR3 has 14 residues. Trimming removed 7 bases at V and 4 bases at J, with 16 bases between. TCRdb used MiXCR to reprocess the 5' RACE reads, holding one entry per CDR3 protein. Of more than 200,000 distinct CDR3 sequences in the sample, around 15% were seen once. Study-wide results and limits: With abundant cord blood beta clonotypes, insertions were fewer; memory repertoires showed no such pattern.

This chain joins TRBV7-6 and TRBJ1-1; weak D call: TRBD1 (6 bases). The sample was memory (CD45RO+) T cells sorted from blood. This receptor was obtained from a woman between 18 and 29 years old in good health. The CDR3 DNA sequence: TGTGCCAGCACCTCGGGGGGGCTGGGCACTGAAGCTTTCTTT. Translation: CASTSGGLGTEAFF.